Below, one T cell receptor (beta chain) is given with its context. The antigen is not known. The CDR3 is 13 amino acids. CDR1 SGHTA and CDR2 FQGNSA come from the germline V gene. J gave up 1 base and V 8 bases, and 2 bases lay outside the gene matches. The data belong to a study of cytomegalovirus exposure and HLA in healthy donors. Study summary: The 120 validation repertoires, a later analysis reported, used the same platform as the roughly 710 first-cohort repertoires.

General study results and limits: Among TCR beta chains, those listed as cytomegalovirus-associated numbered approximately 150.

The assay was immunoSEQ multiplex PCR, and TCRdb's table has in-frame clones only and misses some. The sample has about 190,000 clones; roughly 88% are singletons. The rearrangement joins TRBV7-2 to TRBJ2-5, with TRBD2 matching over 9 bases. The sequenced sample consisted of PBMCs. The receptor was derived from a woman aged 18-35 years in good health and CMV-seronegative. The CDR3 protein is CASAGLAQETQYF. In nucleotides, the CDR3 is TGTGCCAGCGCGGGACTAGCCCAAGAGACCCAGTACTTC.